This entry describes one TCR beta chain. In the authors' workflow: Amplification of reference gene primers was used by the study to estimate nucleated cell counts. Sequencing was performed with immunoSEQ multiplex PCR; in TCRdb, only in-frame clones are kept and a portion is missing. The DNA was the basis for D and trimming; V, J and clone size are from that table. This table has 270,000 or so clones, roughly 90% appearing once. This record comes from a study of blood T cell repertoires in COVID-19. Study summary: Sources were T cells, B-cell-depleted T cells, or PBMCs; the material itself was cDNA or gDNA.

V gave up 1 base and J gave up 2 bases; unmatched junction bases: 6. The CDR3 covers 17 residues. Germline assignment: CDR1 GTSNPN and CDR2 SVGIG (reference sequence). This sequence joins TRBV30 and TRBJ1-4; 11 bases align to TRBD1. The sample taken for sequencing was peripheral blood. The receptor was isolated from a woman in her twenties or thirties with active or convalescent COVID-19. CDR3 DNA sequence: TGTGCCTGGAGTGGCCGGACAGGGGGCGCCACTAATGAAAAACTGTTTTTT. This codes for CAWSGRTGGATNEKLFF.